This passage covers 26 T cell receptor beta chains from one sample sequenced in a study of early T cells in non-severe SARS-CoV-2 infection. In TCRdb, the 5' RACE reads were re-called with MiXCR into one record per CDR3 protein. Of approximately 98,000 distinct CDR3 sequences in the sample, 9% to 13% were seen once. Sequences were obtained from whole blood. Every receptor here comes from an adult who was a healthcare worker with PCR-confirmed SARS-CoV-2 infection or an uninfected control (not recorded which).

By its share, this clonotype is medium-sized. The chain carries TRBV6-6 and TRBJ1-2, with D possibly TRBD1 on 5 matching bases. Trimming shortened V by 7 bases and J by 4 bases, and 16 bases separated the two germline ends. Germline CDR1 and CDR2: MNHNY and SVGAGI (reference sequence). The CDR3 sequence is 14 residues long. CDR3 coding DNA: TGTGCCAGCAATATACAGGAGATAAGCTATGGCTACACCTTC. Translated: CASNIQEISYGYTF.

This clonotype has at least ten counts. The V and J genes are TRBV20-1 and TRBJ2-1; D may be TRBD2 (5 bases). The germline V and J ends were trimmed by 7 bases and 5 bases, with 12 bases remaining between them. The CDR3 covers 12 residues. Germline CDR1 reads DFQATT; CDR2 reads SNEGSKA (reference sequence). The CDR3 nucleotides are TGCAGTGAAGCGGTACGAGACAATGAGCAGTTCTTC. It encodes CSEAVRDNEQFF.

In its sample, this clonotype was seen a few times. The chain combines TRBV20-1 with TRBJ2-1, with TRBD2 matching over 7 bases. Germline lookup yields CDR1 DFQATT and CDR2 SNEGSKA (reference sequence). The trim removed 5 bases at V and 0 bases at J, leaving 10 bases unmatched. The CDR3 has 16 amino acids. The CDR3 bases are TGCAGTGCTCCCCCGAGGGGCGGGAGCTCCTACAATGAGCAGTTCTTC. Encoded protein: CSAPPRGGSSYNEQFF.

The chain recombines TRBV5-4 with TRBJ2-3; D is unclear. Germline-derived CDR1 and CDR2 are SGHNT and YYREEE (reference sequence). V was clipped by 4 bases and J by 3 bases, with 6 bases between them. The CDR3 is made up of 12 amino acids. CDR3 region: CASSLATDTQYF. The CDR3 coding sequence is TGTGCCAGCAGCCTCGCAACAGATACGCAGTATTTT.

This clonotype was seen at least ten times. The rearrangement links TRBV19 to TRBJ1-2; 8 nucleotides line up with TRBD1. V dropped 5 bases and J dropped 9; count of bases not matched to a gene: 2. The V gene's germline CDR1 is LNHDA and CDR2 SQIVND (reference sequence). The CDR3 extends over 11 amino acids. As DNA, the CDR3 is TGTGCCAGTAGTGACAGGGGCAGCTACACCTTC. Its translation: CASSDRGSYTF.

This clonotype was counted between two and nine times. The chain combines TRBV5-1 with TRBJ2-1, with 8 bases that match TRBD2. From germline, CDR1 is SGHRS and CDR2 YFSETQ. V gave up 4 bases and J gave up 9 bases; unmatched junction bases: 9. The CDR3 runs 14 residues. CDR3 nucleotides: TGCGCCAGCAGCGAGGAGCGGGGGTTGGGTGAGCAGTTCTTC. It yields the protein CASSEERGLGEQFF.

This clonotype has more than one count but fewer than ten. The rearrangement links TRBV12-3 or TRBV12-4 to TRBJ1-4, with D perhaps TRBD1 (5 bases). CDR3 size: 15 residues. V was shortened by 3 bases and J by 7 bases, with 15 bases between the two germline ends. The CDR3 loop is CASSFEAGRTEKLFF. The CDR3 DNA sequence: TGTGCCAGCAGTTTCGAGGCAGGGAGGACTGAAAAACTGTTTTTT.

The chain has TRBV7-3 and TRBJ2-3, with D unclear. Trimming cost V 1 base and J 4 bases, with 6 bases left between them. This CDR3 comprises 13 residues. Per germline, CDR1 SGHTA and CDR2 FQGTGA. CDR3 sequence (DNA): TGTGCCAGCAGCTTAAATCCCCCAGATACGCAGTATTTT. Translation gives CASSLNPPDTQYF.

This clonotype was counted between two and nine times. J is TRBJ2-5 and V is TRBV20-1, with D possibly matching TRBD2 (7 bases). V was pared by 6 bases and J by 5 bases, with 19 bases between. Germline values: CDR1 DFQATT, CDR2 SNEGSKA (reference sequence). The CDR3 runs 14 residues. The CDR3 nucleotides read TGCAGTGCCGCCCCGCGGGGGCTCATGGAGACCCAGTACTTC. Translation gives CSAAPRGLMETQYF.

The chain has TRBV7-8 and TRBJ2-1; the D gene is possibly TRBD2 (6 bases). The CDR3 runs 14 residues. Germline lookup yields CDR1 SGHVS and CDR2 FQNEAQ. The germline V and J ends were trimmed by 2 bases and 10 bases, with 15 bases remaining between them. This chain's CDR3 is CASSLKVASEEQFF. As DNA, the CDR3 is TGTGCCAGCAGCTTAAAAGTGGCTAGCGAGGAGCAGTTCTTC.

The V call is TRBV6-6, the J call TRBJ1-5; D not resolved. Trimming removed 5 bases at V and 8 bases at J, with 10 bases between. CDR3 size: 12 residues. Germline CDR1 and CDR2: MNHNY and SVGAGI (reference sequence). CDR3 sequence: CASSIGREPQHF. CDR3 bases: TGTGCCAGCAGTATAGGTCGGGAGCCCCAGCATTTT.

This clonotype was counted ten times or more. The chain combines TRBV20-1 with TRBJ1-3, with D perhaps matching TRBD1 (6 bases). V gave up 6 bases and J gave up 2 bases, with 17 bases separating them. The V gene's germline CDR1 is DFQATT and CDR2 SNEGSKA (reference sequence). CDR3 length equals 15 residues. The CDR3 DNA sequence: TGCAGTGCCAGCGGGGGGCCCGAGGCTGGAAACACCATATATTTT. This sequence encodes CSASGGPEAGNTIYF.

This clonotype came up a few times. The V gene is TRBV7-8, the J gene TRBJ2-5, with TRBD2 matching 12 bases. Germline assignment: CDR1 SGHVS and CDR2 FQNEAQ. V was clipped by 8 bases and J by 5 bases; unmatched bases: 9. The CDR3 is made up of 15 amino acids. CDR3 DNA: TGTGCCAGCGGACCCGGACTAGCGGGGATCGAGACCCAGTACTTC. Translation gives CASGPGLAGIETQYF.

This clonotype was counted many times. The chain employs TRBV20-1 and TRBJ1-5; no reliable D call. Trimming removed 3 bases from V and 0 bases from J, with 6 bases in between. The CDR3 length is 13 residues. The germline CDR1 and CDR2 sequences are DFQATT and SNEGSKA (reference sequence). The CDR3 here is CSASRLSNQPQHF. CDR3 nucleotide sequence: TGCAGTGCTAGTCGACTTAGCAATCAGCCCCAGCATTTT.

The gene calls are TRBV6-5 and TRBJ2-3; 10 nucleotides agree with TRBD2. Germline lookup yields CDR1 MNHEY and CDR2 SVGAGI. The trim removed 7 bases at V and 4 bases at J, leaving 11 bases unmatched. The CDR3 contains 16 residues. The CDR3 nucleotides are TGTGCCAGCACCCCAGAGGCTAGCGGGGGCGCAGATACGCAGTATTTT. Translating it yields CASTPEASGGADTQYF.

The V call is TRBV29-1, the J call TRBJ2-5; D is possibly TRBD1 (6 bases). The V end lost 7 bases, the J end lost 7 bases, and 19 bases lay between the germline ends. From germline, CDR1 is SQVTM and CDR2 ANQGSEA. The CDR3 spans 13 residues. In nucleotides, the CDR3 is TGCAGCGCCCGGACAGAACGGGCTACGACCCAGTACTTC. Amino acid sequence: CSARTERATTQYF. The complete variable domain, with remaining parts taken from reference TRBV29-1 and TRBJ2-5, reads SAVISQKPSRDICQRGTSLTIQCQVDSQVTMMFWYRQQPGQSLTLIATANQGSEATYESGFVIDKFPISRPNLTFSTLTVSNMSPEDSSIYLCSARTERATTQYFGPGTRLLVL.

The chain couples TRBV19 to TRBJ1-5, with 7 bases that match TRBD1. From germline, CDR1 is LNHDA and CDR2 SQIVND (reference sequence). The trim removed 6 bases at V and 7 bases at J, leaving 12 bases unmatched. This CDR3 is built from 15 residues. CDR3 DNA sequence: TGTGCCAGTAGACGAACCGGGACAGCAGACCAGCCCCAGCATTTT. Protein sequence: CASRRTGTADQPQHF.

The J gene is TRBJ2-1, the V gene TRBV9, with D perhaps TRBD2 (5 bases). Between the trimmed V and J ends, which lost 4 bases and 1 base, there was a span of 15 bases. This CDR3 spans 16 amino acids. In germline, CDR1 is SGDLS, CDR2 YYNGEE. The CDR3 region has the DNA TGTGCCAGCAGCTATGGGGAGACGCCATCCTACAATGAGCAGTTCTTC. Residues: CASSYGETPSYNEQFF.

About this clonotype itself: This may come from a read error, since a much larger clone is one base off. The V call is TRBV29-1, the J call TRBJ2-5; TRBD2 matches 10 bases. Germline-derived CDR1 and CDR2 are SQVTM and ANQGSEA. This CDR3 region has 17 residues. CDR3 region: CSVNILAGKNYQETKYF. In DNA, the CDR3 is TGCAGCGTTAACATACTAGCGGGGAAGAACTACCAAGAGACCAAGTACTTC.

This clonotype was detected many times. V gene TRBV7-3 combines with J gene TRBJ2-6, with D possibly matching TRBD1 (6 bases). In germline, CDR1 is SGHTA, CDR2 FQGTGA. V lost 5 bases and J lost 0, with 14 bases in between. This CDR3 comprises 17 residues. The CDR3 loop is CASSVDSYLSGANVLTF. The CDR3 DNA follows: TGTGCCAGCAGCGTGGACAGCTACCTCTCTGGGGCCAACGTCCTGACTTTC.

This clonotype came up many times. The chain is built from TRBV28 and TRBJ2-7; 11 nucleotides match TRBD1. V lost 6 bases to trimming and J lost 4 bases; unmatched junction nucleotides: 8. Per the germline V gene, CDR1 is MDHEN and CDR2 is SYDVKM. The CDR3 is 15 residues long. CDR3 sequence reads: CASSPGTGGLYEQYF. CDR3 bases: TGTGCCAGCAGCCCCGGGACAGGGGGTTTGTACGAGCAGTACTTC.

This clonotype was seen at least ten times. The CDR3 nucleotides are TGTGCCAGCAGCGAACTGGTAAACAATGAGCAGTTCTTC. This translates into CASSELVNNEQFF. J is TRBJ2-1 and V is TRBV9, with D uncertain. CDR1 is SGDLS, CDR2 YYNGEE, per germline. The CDR3 runs 13 residues. Trimming shortened V by 3 bases and J by 5 bases, and 9 bases separated the two germline ends.

Ten or more counts support this clonotype. V usage is TRBV20-1 and J usage is TRBJ2-1; TRBD2 is a possible D gene (5 bases). Germline V gene sequence: CDR1 DFQATT, CDR2 SNEGSKA (reference sequence). With 6 bases removed from V and 5 bases from J, the gap between germline ends came to 20 bases. The CDR3 extends over 15 amino acids. The CDR3 DNA reads TGCAGTGCGATCAAAGACGGACTTGTCCACAATGAGCAGTTCTTC. This translates into CSAIKDGLVHNEQFF.

V usage is TRBV10-1 and J usage is TRBJ2-3; 8 bases line up with TRBD2. V dropped 5 bases and J dropped 6; count of bases not matched to a gene: 7. CDR1 WNHNN and CDR2 SYGVQD come from the germline V gene (reference sequence). CDR3 size: 14 residues. CDR3 sequence: CASSSGTRADTQYF. CDR3 coding DNA: TGCGCCAGCAGTTCCGGGACTAGAGCGGATACGCAGTATTTT.

This clonotype was picked up many times. The CDR3 nucleotides read TGCAGTGCTCCCCTGGACAGGGGTCTCTACGAGCAGTACTTC. Its protein is CSAPLDRGLYEQYF. The genes are TRBV20-1 and TRBJ2-7; the match to TRBD1 covers 9 bases. The CDR3 extends over 14 amino acids. Trimming at V came to 5 bases and at J to 3 bases, leaving 8 bases not matched to a gene. In germline, CDR1 is DFQATT, CDR2 SNEGSKA (reference sequence).

This clonotype was seen many times. The V gene is TRBV11-3, the J gene TRBJ2-7; D not resolved. Germline CDR1 reads SGHNT; CDR2 reads YENEEA. The CDR3 runs 12 residues. The V end lost 1 base, the J end lost 5 bases, and 6 bases lay between the germline ends. The CDR3 DNA follows: TGTGCCAGCAGCTTAGGGTTCCACGAGCAGTACTTC. Its protein is CASSLGFHEQYF.